The subject of this entry is one TCR beta chain. The V gene's germline CDR1 is SGHTA and CDR2 FQGTGA. The CDR3 covers 17 residues. V trimming: 5 bases; J trimming: 0 bases; junction bases outside the gene matches: 5. Original data processing: Reference gene primer amplification gave nucleated cell count estimates. Data came from immunoSEQ multiplex PCR; TCRdb stores just in-frame clones and leaves some out. V and J calls and clone size are given by that table; D and trimming were obtained from the DNA. The table shows 150,000 to 200,000 clones, with roughly 80% occurring only once. The data belong to a study of blood T cell repertoires in COVID-19. In the study overall: PBMCs, B-cell-depleted T cells, or T cells provided the cDNA or gDNA that made up the material.

This TCR came from a woman older than 75 with acute or convalescent COVID-19. Source material: peripheral blood. The chain employs TRBV7-3 and TRBJ2-6, with 9 bases lining up with TRBD2. The CDR3 DNA is TGTGCCAGCAGCAAGACTAGCGGAGCCTCTGGGGCCAACGTCCTGACTTTC. It is translated as CASSKTSGASGANVLTF.